The 24 T cell receptor beta chains listed next were all sequenced from one sample in a study of PD-1 blockade in classical Hodgkin lymphoma. Here immunoSEQ multiplex PCR was the method, and the copy in TCRdb shows in-frame clones only, minus some. The table includes roughly 90,000 clones, 81% detected once. After autologous stem cell transplantation all patients relapsed, and prior brentuximab vedotin exposure differed between cohorts. This sample comprised peripheral blood mononuclear cells (PBMCs), obtained before the second cycle of nivolumab. The source is a human donor with classical Hodgkin lymphoma.

The chain links TRBV11-2 to TRBJ2-7; perhaps TRBD1 as D (5 bases). Germline V gives CDR1 SGHAT, CDR2 FQNNGV. V lost 4 bases and J 1 base, leaving 14 bases between the germline ends. The CDR3 covers 15 residues. CDR3 in amino acids: CASSSGRAWSYEQYF. CDR3 nucleotides: TGTGCCAGCAGCTCGGGCAGGGCTTGGTCCTACGAGCAGTACTTC.

This chain uses TRBV5-1 with TRBJ2-7; 11 bases fit TRBD2. The CDR3 has 15 residues. Germline CDR1 SGHRS, CDR2 YFSETQ. Germline trimming cut 4 bases from V and 3 bases from J; bases unmatched to any gene: 6. The CDR3 region is CASSPGGLAGYEQYF. DNA of the CDR3: TGCGCCAGCAGCCCTGGAGGACTAGCGGGCTACGAGCAGTACTTC.

This CDR3 reads CASSEFQGDTEAFF. The CDR3 bases are TGTGCCAGCAGTGAATTTCAGGGGGACACTGAAGCTTTCTTT. The chain couples TRBV25-1 to TRBJ1-1, with 7 bases aligning to TRBD1. Germline CDR1 MGHDK, CDR2 SYGVNS. Trimming took 1 base from V and 3 from J; bases not matched to a gene: 2. The CDR3 is made up of 14 amino acids.

This clone was picked up one time. V gene TRBV7-8 combines with J gene TRBJ2-7; TRBD2 agrees at 8 bases. In germline, CDR1 is SGHVS, CDR2 FQNEAQ. V shed 1 base and J 2 bases; nucleotides not matched to a gene: 4. The CDR3 consists of 15 residues. The chain's CDR3 is CASSLELAETYEQYF. Written as DNA, the CDR3 is TGTGCCAGCAGCTTAGAACTAGCGGAAACCTACGAGCAGTACTTC.

CDR3 in DNA: TGTGCCAGCAGCTTAGCGGGGTCTAGCACAGATACGCAGTATTTT. Its protein product is CASSLAGSSTDTQYF. The genes are TRBV5-4 and TRBJ2-3, with 7 bases aligning to TRBD2. V lost 2 bases to trimming and J lost 0 bases; unmatched junction nucleotides: 3. There are 15 residues in the CDR3. CDR1 is SGHNT, CDR2 YYREEE, per germline (reference sequence).

Details on this clone: The same CDR3 arises from other DNA sequences in this sample as well. This chain links TRBV10-3 with TRBJ2-3, with D unclear. This CDR3 is 12 amino acids long. V lost 2 bases to trimming and J lost 0 bases, with 0 bases between them. CDR1 is ENHRY, CDR2 SYGVKD, per germline. The CDR3 sequence: CAISESTDTQYF. The CDR3 DNA follows: TGTGCCATCAGTGAGAGCACAGATACGCAGTATTTT.

The chain employs TRBV19 and TRBJ1-2, with D possibly matching TRBD1 (6 bases). V lost 3 bases to trimming and J lost 3 bases, with 11 bases between them. Germline CDR1 is LNHDA and CDR2 is SQIVND (reference sequence). This CDR3 is built from 14 residues. The CDR3 DNA reads as TGTGCCAGTAGTATTAGGCACAGGGACTATGGCTACACCTTC. This translates into CASSIRHRDYGYTF. Drawing the rest from reference TRBV19 and TRBJ1-2, the complete variable domain is DGGITQSPKYLFRKEGQNVTLSCEQNLNHDAMYWYRQDPGQGLRLIYYSQIVNDFQKGDIAEGYSVSREKKESFPLTVTSAQKNPTAFYLCASSIRHRDYGYTFGSGTRLTVV.

This clone showed up just once. V gene TRBV5-1 combines with J gene TRBJ1-4, with D unresolved. From germline, CDR1 is SGHRS and CDR2 YFSETQ. Trimming took 0 bases from V and 4 from J, leaving 7 bases between them. CDR3 length: 14 residues. The CDR3 region has the DNA TGCGCCAGCAGCTTGGACATAAGTAATGAAAAACTGTTTTTT. It is translated as CASSLDISNEKLFF.

V is TRBV13 and J is TRBJ2-3; D is possibly TRBD1 (5 bases). Germline assignment: CDR1 PRHDT and CDR2 FYEKMQ (reference sequence). Trimming cost V 5 bases and J 2 bases, with 11 bases left between them. The CDR3 has 14 amino acids. The DNA of the CDR3 is TGTGCCAGCAGCACCCGGACAAACACAGATACGCAGTATTTT. Protein product: CASSTRTNTDTQYF.

This clone has a single count. The chain has TRBV19 and TRBJ1-5; a possible D gene is TRBD1 (6 bases). Between the trimmed V and J ends, which lost 7 bases and 1 base, there was a span of 14 bases. Germline V CDR1 and CDR2: LNHDA, SQIVND (reference sequence). CDR3 length: 15 residues. CDR3 loop: CASTRPGASNQPQHF. CDR3 DNA: TGTGCCAGTACCCGGCCAGGGGCCAGCAATCAGCCCCAGCATTTT.

V usage is TRBV10-3 and J usage is TRBJ1-1; the match to TRBD1 covers 8 bases. J gave up 4 bases and V 8 bases, and 9 bases lay outside the gene matches. CDR1 is ENHRY and CDR2 is SYGVKD in the germline V gene. The CDR3 contains 14 residues. The CDR3 spells CAIGTLTGGTEAFF. In DNA form, the CDR3 reads TGTGCCATCGGCACCTTAACAGGGGGCACTGAAGCTTTCTTT.

This clone was detected a few times. V usage is TRBV5-6 and J usage is TRBJ2-5; D not certain. The germline V and J ends were trimmed by 0 bases and 2 bases, with 8 bases remaining between them. CDR1 and CDR2 from the germline V gene are SGHDT and YYEEEE. The CDR3 length is 14 residues. CDR3 in DNA: TGTGCCAGCAGCTTGGTGTCTCGGCAAGAGACCCAGTACTTC. Amino acid sequence: CASSLVSRQETQYF.

The V gene is TRBV20-1, the J gene TRBJ2-3, with D unclear. The CDR3 runs 8 residues. Germline assignment: CDR1 DFQATT and CDR2 SNEGSKA (reference sequence). CDR3 in amino acids: CSWDTQYF. The CDR3 nucleotides read TGCAGCTGGGATACGCAGTATTTT.

This sequence joins TRBV5-6 and TRBJ2-1; the match to TRBD2 covers 12 bases. The CDR3 totals 14 residues. Germline V gene lookup returns CDR1 SGHDT and CDR2 YYEEEE. Germline trimming cut 5 bases from V and 9 bases from J; bases unmatched to any gene: 6. The CDR3, as DNA: TGTGCCAGCAGGGCTAGCGGGAGGGCCATTGAGCAGTTCTTC. It is translated as CASRASGRAIEQFF.

The chain uses TRBV7-9 and TRBJ2-2, with D possibly being TRBD1 (6 bases). Trimming took 6 bases from V and 5 from J, leaving 16 bases between them. Germline CDR1 is SEHNR and CDR2 is FQNEAQ (reference sequence). The CDR3 length is 15 residues. The DNA of the CDR3 is TGTGCCAGCAGTCAAGAACAGGGTGGGACCGGGGAGCTGTTTTTT. This codes for CASSQEQGGTGELFF.

The J gene is TRBJ2-3, the V gene TRBV7-9; D uncertain. Trimming removed 2 bases at V and 2 bases at J, with 11 bases between. CDR3 length: 15 residues. The germline gives CDR1 SEHNR, CDR2 FQNEAQ (reference sequence). The CDR3 protein is CASSLYRRDTDTQYF. CDR3 in DNA: TGTGCCAGCAGCTTATACCGGCGAGACACAGATACGCAGTATTTT.

V gene TRBV7-2 combines with J gene TRBJ2-3; TRBD2 agrees at 14 bases. Per the germline V gene, CDR1 is SGHTA and CDR2 is FQGNSA. CDR3 size: 16 residues. V lost 3 bases and J lost 4; bases outside the gene matches: 3. Here the CDR3 reads CASSFGTSGSPDTQYF. The CDR3 DNA follows: TGTGCCAGCAGCTTCGGGACTAGCGGGAGCCCAGATACGCAGTATTTT.

The genes are TRBV7-2 and TRBJ2-3; the match to TRBD2 covers 10 bases. V lost 5 bases, J lost 6 bases, and 11 bases stayed unmatched. The CDR3 totals 16 residues. The germline V gene encodes CDR1 SGHTA and CDR2 FQGNSA. CDR3 residues: CASSTQSGRAQDTQYF. CDR3 nucleotides: TGTGCCAGCAGCACACAAAGCGGGAGGGCCCAGGATACGCAGTATTTT.

The CDR3, as DNA: TGTGCCAGCAGCGTGTTGGCGGGAGGGTACAATGAGCAGTTCTTC. Encoded protein: CASSVLAGGYNEQFF. V and J are TRBV9 and TRBJ2-1, with 9 positions matching TRBD2. Looked up from germline, CDR1 is SGDLS and CDR2 is YYNGEE. This CDR3 is 15 amino acids long. The V and J ends lost 2 bases and 4 bases, in that order; junction bases with no gene match: 4.

Remarks on this clone: A junction boundary mismatches the germline segment, possibly from a read error. The rearrangement joins TRBV6-1 to TRBJ2-5, with D possibly being TRBD2 (5 bases). Germline lookup yields CDR1 MNHNS and CDR2 SASEGT. CDR3 size: 14 residues. CDR3 amino acids: CASREGLGWETQYF. The CDR3 nucleotides read TGTGCCAGCAGGGAAGGACTCGGCTGGGAGACCCAGTACTTC.

This CDR3 reads CASSQGTGEETQYF. The DNA of the CDR3 is TGTGCCAGCAGCCAAGGGACGGGGGAAGAGACCCAGTACTTC. The rearrangement uses TRBV4-2 and TRBJ2-5, with a tentative D call TRBD2 (6 bases). Germline V gene data show CDR1 as LGHNA and CDR2 as YNFKEQ. Trimming stripped 1 base from V and 3 bases from J, with 9 bases between. The CDR3 has 14 amino acids.

The J gene is TRBJ2-3, the V gene TRBV19; tentative D call: TRBD1 (5 bases). V was pared by 9 bases and J by 1 base, with 26 bases between. This CDR3 spans 18 amino acids. CDR1 and CDR2 from the germline V gene are LNHDA and SQIVND (reference sequence). The CDR3 loop reads CASSTDIEGGDGTDTQYF. The DNA for the CDR3 is TGTGCCAGCTCGACGGACATTGAAGGTGGAGATGGCACAGATACGCAGTATTTT.

The V call is TRBV19, the J call TRBJ1-1, with a weak D call TRBD1 (5 bases). The V end was cut by 3 bases, the J end by 3 bases, with 11 bases between. The CDR3 is made up of 14 amino acids. CDR1 and CDR2 (germline): LNHDA, SQIVND (reference sequence). The CDR3 sequence is CASSMGVVYTEAFF. CDR3 bases: TGTGCCAGTAGTATGGGGGTAGTTTACACTGAAGCTTTCTTT. The variable domain in full, with the rest retrieved from reference TRBV19 and TRBJ1-1, is DGGITQSPKYLFRKEGQNVTLSCEQNLNHDAMYWYRQDPGQGLRLIYYSQIVNDFQKGDIAEGYSVSREKKESFPLTVTSAQKNPTAFYLCASSMGVVYTEAFFGQGTRLTVV.

This clone has only a few counts. This chain joins TRBV5-1 and TRBJ1-2, with D perhaps TRBD1 (6 bases). With 0 bases removed from V and 8 bases from J, the gap between germline ends came to 11 bases. The CDR3 is made up of 13 amino acids. Germline V gene data show CDR1 as SGHRS and CDR2 as YFSETQ. CDR3 region: CASSLDRVRGYTF. DNA for the CDR3: TGCGCCAGCAGCTTGGACAGGGTCCGGGGCTACACCTTC.